Listed below are T cell receptor beta chains from one sample, sequenced in a study of regulatory T cells in long-lasting Graves disease. TCRdb re-called the multiplex PCR reads through MiXCR, storing one row per CDR3 protein. Among hundreds of thousands of distinct CDR3 sequences listed, 16% were seen once. This sample was also put to use in a study of T cells in Graves' hyperthyroidism and ophthalmopathy.

The sequenced sample was peripheral blood mononuclear cells (PBMCs), obtained at new diagnosis, from a patient treated with antithyroid drugs. These receptors came from a woman aged 25 to 39 with Graves disease. CDR3s include the opening cysteine and the closing phenylalanine or tryptophan. Each record gives: D gene, V gene, J gene, clone size, CDR3 DNA, CDR3 protein. A D gene is named only where the DNA matches it firmly. Not every row has a clone size; where given, it reads once, few, many or a size class.

>.|TRBV20-1|TRBJ2-5|few
TGCAGTGCTAGAGGGGGAATGACTAGTCGGGAGACCCAGTACTTC
CSARGGMTSRETQYF
>.|TRBV5-1|TRBJ2-1|.
TGCGCCAGCAGCTTGGTGACCGTCTACAATGAGCAGTTCTTC
CASSLVTVYNEQFF
>.|TRBV7-9|TRBJ1-5|.
TGTGCCAGCAGTCTACAGGGAGAATGGCAGCCCCAGCATTTT
CASSLQGEWQPQHF
>.|TRBV3-1|TRBJ2-1|.
TGTGCCAGCAGCCAAGTGGGGGGACGATCCTACAATGAGCAGTTCTTC
CASSQVGGRSYNEQFF
>.|TRBV2|TRBJ1-3|.
TGTGCCAGCAGTGAGGAAAACACCATATATTTT
CASSEENTIYF
>.|TRBV12-3/TRBV12-4|TRBJ1-6|many
TGTGCCAGCAGTTTTGGTAGCTCCTATAATTCACCCCTCCACTTT
CASSFGSSYNSPLHF
>TRBD1|TRBV20-1|TRBJ2-5|few
TGCAGTGCGCCCGCGGGACAGGGGAGGCGGCGAGAGACCCAGTACTTC
CSAPAGQGRRRETQYF
>.|TRBV20-1|TRBJ2-5|once
TGCAGTGCTAGAGGGGAAACTGGCTCGGAGACCCAGTACTTC
CSARGETGSETQYF
>TRBD1|TRBV5-6|TRBJ1-6|few
TGTGCCAGCAGCGGGAGAGGTTGGACAGGGGGCGGCAATTCACCCCTCCACTTT
CASSGRGWTGGGNSPLHF
>TRBD1|TRBV28|TRBJ1-2|.
TGTGCCATCGAATCCGACAGGGCAAATAACTATGGCTACACCTTC
CAIESDRANNYGYTF
>TRBD1|TRBV6-1|TRBJ1-3|once
TGTGCCAGCAGTGACCCCGGGACAGGGGGAAACACCATATATTTT
CASSDPGTGGNTIYF
>.|TRBV7-2|TRBJ2-7|many
TGTGCCAGCAGCTCGGCCCGCCCTCCCTACGAGCAGTACTTC
CASSSARPPYEQYF
>.|TRBV14|TRBJ1-2|many
TGTGCCAGCAGCCATCCGGGATTCGCCTACACCTTC
CASSHPGFAYTF
>.|TRBV28|TRBJ1-3|.
TGTGCCAGCATCAGAAGGGCTGCGGCTGGAAACACCATATATTTT
CASIRRAAAGNTIYF
>.|TRBV11-2|TRBJ2-4|many
TGTGCCAGCAGCCCCGAGGGCCTTCAGTACTTC
CASSPEGLQYF
>TRBD1|TRBV27|TRBJ1-2|many
TGTGCCAGCAGCAAAGGGGCCAGGGGGTCCGGCTACACCTTC
CASSKGARGSGYTF
>.|TRBV7-9|TRBJ2-7|.
.
CASSFYICSARDPGTGYEQYF
>TRBD2|TRBV7-9|TRBJ2-7|many
TGTGCCAGCAGCCTTGGCGGGAGGGCCTCCGAGCAGTACTTC
CASSLGGRASEQYF
>.|TRBV7-9|TRBJ1-5|few
TGTGCCAGCAGCGCGACCGTGGATAGCAATCAGCCCCAGCATTTT
CASSATVDSNQPQHF
>.|TRBV9|TRBJ1-1|many
TGTGCCAGCAGCGCCACGGGCGCGGGGAACACTGAAGCTTTCTTT
CASSATGAGNTEAFF
>TRBD2|TRBV12-3/TRBV12-4|TRBJ2-3|.
TGTGCCAGCTCACCCCTAGCGGATTCCACAGATACGCAGTATTTT
CASSPLADSTDTQYF
>.|TRBV24-1|TRBJ1-5|few
TGTGCCACCAGTGACGCGGGGCCGGGGCCCCAGCATTTT
CATSDAGPGPQHF
>.|TRBV12-3/TRBV12-4|TRBJ1-2|many
TGTGCCAGCACCTCGGTGGGGGGGCCCTCCTATGGCTACACCTTC
CASTSVGGPSYGYTF
>.|TRBV19|TRBJ2-5|few
TGTGCCAGTAGCCATAGGGGCCTCCAAGAGACCCAGTACTTC
CASSHRGLQETQYF
>TRBD2|TRBV20-1|TRBJ2-1|few
TGCAGTGCTAGTCGTACGGGGACTAGGGGGGTGGGGGAGCAGTTCTTC
CSASRTGTRGVGEQFF
>.|TRBV12-3/TRBV12-4|TRBJ2-1|many
TGTGCCAGCAGTCGCAGAGCAGGCGGGGCATACAATGAGCAGTTCTTC
CASSRRAGGAYNEQFF
>.|TRBV27|TRBJ2-4|many
TGTGCCAGCAAAGGGGGAAACATTCAGTACTTC
CASKGGNIQYF
>TRBD1|TRBV5-1|TRBJ1-5|many
TGCGCCAGCAGCCCGGGACAGGGTGGGTATCAGCCCCAGCATTTT
CASSPGQGGYQPQHF
>TRBD2|TRBV6-2/TRBV6-3|TRBJ2-1|.
TGTGCCAGCAGTTACCGGGGACTAGCGGAAAACAATGAGCAGTTCTTC
CASSYRGLAENNEQFF
>TRBD1|TRBV11-2|TRBJ2-5|many
TGTGCCAGCAGCTTTCCAGGGGGTCGTCAAGAGACCCAGTACTTC
CASSFPGGRQETQYF
>.|TRBV7-6|TRBJ2-7|few
TGTGCCAGCAGCCCCCTAAGGGATCTAACCTACGAGCAGTACTTC
CASSPLRDLTYEQYF
>.|TRBV28|TRBJ1-2|.
TGTGCCAGCAGTTTTCGGGCAGAACTCTATGGCTACGCCTTC
CASSFRAELYGYAF
>.|TRBV20-1|TRBJ2-5|many
TGCAGTGCTAGAAGGGGAGAAGGGGAGACCCAGTACTTC
CSARRGEGETQYF
>TRBD1|TRBV20-1|TRBJ2-7|many
TGCAGTGCCCCAGCCCTGGGACAGGGCTACGAGCAGTACTTC
CSAPALGQGYEQYF
>.|TRBV28|TRBJ2-1|many
TGTGCCAGCAGTTTGCGGGGAGGTGAGCAGTTCTTC
CASSLRGGEQFF
>TRBD2|TRBV5-5|TRBJ2-2|.
TGTGCCAGCACCCCTGGGCAGACGGGACTAGCGGGAGCGAACACCGGGGAGCTGTTTTTT
CASTPGQTGLAGANTGELFF